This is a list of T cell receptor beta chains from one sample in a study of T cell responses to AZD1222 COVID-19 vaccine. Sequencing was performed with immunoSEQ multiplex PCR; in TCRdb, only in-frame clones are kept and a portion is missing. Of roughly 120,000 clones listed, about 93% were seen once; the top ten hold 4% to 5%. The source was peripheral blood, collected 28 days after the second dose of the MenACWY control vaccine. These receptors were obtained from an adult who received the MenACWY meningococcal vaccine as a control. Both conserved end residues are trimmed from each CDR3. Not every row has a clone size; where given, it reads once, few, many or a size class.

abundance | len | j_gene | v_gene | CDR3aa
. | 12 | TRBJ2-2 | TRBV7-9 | ASSLVRNAGELF
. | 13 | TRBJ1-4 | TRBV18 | ASSGVSQGGEKLF
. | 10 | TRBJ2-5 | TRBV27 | ASSRQGETQY
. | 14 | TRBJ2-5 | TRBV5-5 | ASSLVIASQQETQY
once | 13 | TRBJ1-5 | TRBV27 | ASSPQGYSNQPQH
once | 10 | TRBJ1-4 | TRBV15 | ATSRDDEKLF
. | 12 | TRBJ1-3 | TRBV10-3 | VIPGAGVGNTIY
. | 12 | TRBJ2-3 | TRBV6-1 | ASSELVGTDTQY
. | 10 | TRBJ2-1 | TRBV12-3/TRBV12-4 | ASIGEYNEQF
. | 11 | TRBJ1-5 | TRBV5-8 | ASSLGINQPQH
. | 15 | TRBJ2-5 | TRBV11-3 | ASSLRGLAGTQETQY
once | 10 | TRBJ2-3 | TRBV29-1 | SAWDSTDTQY
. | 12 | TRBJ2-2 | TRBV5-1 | ASSLRGNTGELF
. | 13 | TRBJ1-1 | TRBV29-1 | SATPGQGVNTEAF
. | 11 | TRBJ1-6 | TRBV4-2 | ASSPEGNSPLH
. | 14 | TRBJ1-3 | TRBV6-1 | ASSESSRVPGNTIY
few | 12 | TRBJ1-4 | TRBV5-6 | ASSLGLGNEKLF
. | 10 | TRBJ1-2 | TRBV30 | AWNPGGVGYT
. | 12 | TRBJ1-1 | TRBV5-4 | ASSLGQGLTEAF
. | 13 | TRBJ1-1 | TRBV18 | ASSPPPGTNTEAF